This T cell receptor (beta chain) was retrieved from a study of CD8 T cells in ankylosing spondylitis. TCRdb reanalysed the 5' RACE reads using MiXCR and keeps one entry per CDR3 protein. The sample yields 230,000 or so distinct CDR3 sequences, about 18% seen once. This CDR3 comprises 14 residues. V lost 4 bases and J lost 4; bases outside the gene matches: 3. Germline V lookup: CDR1 SGHAT, CDR2 FQNNGV. The study, taken as a whole, reports: A TCR beta motif made of fewer than 10 highly homologous variants seemed typical of ankylosing spondylitis blood. Reported data indicate significant enrichment of disease-linked clones within matched ankylosing spondylitis synovial fluid.

This clonotype was picked up many times. The antigen is unknown. The sample consisted of blood, either unsorted or a sorted T cell fraction (not recorded which). This receptor was identified in a male donor with ankylosing spondylitis or in good health (not recorded which). The gene calls are TRBV11-2 and TRBJ2-7; 11 positions agree with TRBD2. The CDR3 region is CASSYGTSGYEQYF. CDR3 sequence (DNA): TGTGCCAGCAGCTACGGGACTAGCGGTTACGAGCAGTACTTC. Supplemented by reference TRBV11-2 and TRBJ2-7, the full variable domain reads EAGVAQSPRYKIIEKRQSVAFWCNPISGHATLYWYQQILGQGPKLLIQFQNNGVVDDSQLPKDRFSAERLKGVDSTLKIQPAKLEDSAVYLCASSYGTSGYEQYFGPGTRLTVT.